This passage covers 30 T cell receptor beta chains from one sample sequenced in a study of T cell responses to AZD1222 COVID-19 vaccine. Sequencing used immunoSEQ multiplex PCR; TCRdb keeps in-frame clones, though not all of them. The sample lists about 28,000 clones; about three quarters were seen once. The specimen comprised peripheral blood, sampled on day 0 of AZD1222 vaccination. The receptors originated from an adult in good health.

This clone was observed a handful of times. The chain employs TRBV19 and TRBJ2-7, with 8 bases fitting TRBD1. Germline values: CDR1 LNHDA, CDR2 SQIVND (reference sequence). The CDR3 sequence is 13 residues long. The CDR3 reads CASSIAVGQELYV. As DNA, the CDR3 is TGTGCCAGTAGTATAGCGGTGGGACAGGAGCTGTACGTC.

The chain employs TRBV6-5 and TRBJ1-1, with D perhaps TRBD1 (5 bases). Germline values: CDR1 MNHEY, CDR2 SVGAGI. This CDR3 has 15 amino acids. Deletions cut 6 bases from V and 0 bases from J, with 14 bases between. CDR3 protein: CASRQTANMNTEAFF. The CDR3 DNA reads TGTGCCAGCAGGCAGACAGCTAACATGAACACTGAAGCTTTCTTT.

This chain uses TRBV14 with TRBJ2-7; TRBD1 agrees at 9 bases. Germline assignment: CDR1 SGHDN and CDR2 FVKESK. The CDR3 extends over 13 amino acids. V dropped 3 bases and J dropped 5; count of bases not matched to a gene: 2. In DNA, the CDR3 is TGTGCCAGCAGCCAGGACAGGGGCAACGAGCAGTACTTC. This sequence encodes CASSQDRGNEQYF.

There are a few counts of this clone. This chain links TRBV24-1 with TRBJ1-4; weak D call: TRBD1 (5 bases). V was shortened by 1 base and J by 5 bases, with 10 bases between the two germline ends. Germline loops: CDR1 KGHDR, CDR2 SFDVKD. The CDR3 runs to 15 residues. The CDR3 region is CATSDLGRENEKLFF. DNA for the CDR3: TGTGCCACCAGTGATTTAGGCAGGGAGAATGAAAAACTGTTTTTT.

This clone was seen a few times. The CDR3 coding sequence is TGTGCCAGCAGCTTAAACCATTACGAGCAGTACGTC. Amino acid sequence: CASSLNHYEQYV. The chain combines TRBV11-3 with TRBJ2-7; D gene uncertain. V lost 2 bases to trimming and J lost 4 bases, with 6 bases between them. Germline assignment: CDR1 SGHNT and CDR2 YENEEA. The CDR3 consists of 12 residues.

For this clone: Other DNA sequences in this specimen translate into the identical CDR3. The chain carries TRBV19 and TRBJ1-5; no clear D gene. CDR3 length: 12 amino acids. Trimming removed 1 base at V and 7 bases at J, with 5 bases between. Germline V gene data show CDR1 as LNHDA and CDR2 as SQIVND (reference sequence). DNA for the CDR3: TGTGCCAGTAGTATAGTGGGGCAGCCCCAGCATTTT. This translates into CASSIVGQPQHF.

The chain links TRBV19 to TRBJ1-4; no clear D. CDR3 length: 15 amino acids. V was pared by 3 bases and J by 6 bases, with 14 bases between. Germline CDR1 reads LNHDA; CDR2 reads SQIVND (reference sequence). This chain's CDR3 is CASSIKLRHDEKLFF. CDR3 DNA: TGTGCCAGTAGTATTAAGCTTCGGCATGATGAAAAACTGTTTTTT.

By sample fraction, this clone is medium-sized. The V gene is TRBV5-1, the J gene TRBJ1-2; D is perhaps TRBD1 (6 bases). The CDR3 loop spans 14 amino acids. Trimming left V 4 bases short and J 3 bases short, with 13 bases between. Germline CDR1 SGHRS, CDR2 YFSETQ. CDR3 amino acids: CASSDTGIDYGYTF. CDR3 DNA sequence: TGCGCCAGCAGCGATACAGGGATTGACTATGGCTACACCTTC.

This clone was seen more than once but under ten times. The genes are TRBV5-4 and TRBJ2-2; 7 bases map to TRBD2. There are 15 residues in the CDR3. The junction had 5 bases not matched to a gene; V was cut back by 0 bases and J by 6 bases. Looked up from germline, CDR1 is SGHNT and CDR2 is YYREEE (reference sequence). CDR3 nucleotides: TGTGCCAGCAGCTTGGGCGGGGGATCCGCCGGGGAGCTGTTTTTT. Residues: CASSLGGGSAGELFF.

The rearrangement links TRBV29-1 to TRBJ2-1; D gene uncertain. The length of the CDR3 is 15 residues. The germline V gene has CDR1 SQVTM and CDR2 ANQGSEA. V lost 1 base and J 8 bases, leaving 18 bases between the germline ends. Written as DNA, the CDR3 is TGCAGCGTTGAAGTACCTCGACACGGCACAGATGAGCAGTTCTTC. It translates to CSVEVPRHGTDEQFF.

The chain is built from TRBV7-9 and TRBJ2-2; D might be TRBD1 (5 bases). The CDR3 runs to 15 residues. The germline V gene has CDR1 SEHNR and CDR2 FQNEAQ (reference sequence). V was clipped by 4 bases and J by 1 base, with 10 bases between them. The CDR3 DNA reads TGTGCCAGCAGCTCGGCAACAGGGAACACCGGGGAGCTGTTTTTT. Translated: CASSSATGNTGELFF.

The chain joins TRBV28 to TRBJ1-2, with D possibly matching TRBD1 (5 bases). This CDR3 comprises 13 residues. V was pared by 9 bases and J by 3 bases, with 14 bases between. Germline V gives CDR1 MDHEN, CDR2 SYDVKM. CDR3 loop: CASKGATYYGYTF. In nucleotides, the CDR3 is TGTGCCAGTAAAGGGGCCACGTACTATGGCTACACCTTC.

This rearrangement joins TRBV29-1 to TRBJ1-1, with D hard to call. This CDR3 has 10 residues. V was clipped by 5 bases and J by 11 bases, with 12 bases between them. Germline V gene data show CDR1 as SQVTM and CDR2 as ANQGSEA. CDR3 residues: CSVRERNAFF. In DNA, the CDR3 is TGCAGCGTTAGGGAACGAAATGCTTTCTTT.

This clone was observed a single time. The rearrangement links TRBV6-5 to TRBJ1-5; D uncertain. The CDR3 is made up of 15 amino acids. V was trimmed by 0 bases and J by 10 bases, leaving 16 bases between them. The V gene's germline CDR1 is MNHEY and CDR2 SVGAGI. The CDR3 coding sequence is TGTGCCAGCAGTTACTCCGGCATAACTAAGGGCCCCCAGCATTTT. Protein: CASSYSGITKGPQHF.

The chain combines TRBV6-5 with TRBJ2-5; 9 bases are shared with TRBD1. Germline lookup yields CDR1 MNHEY and CDR2 SVGAGI. The CDR3 contains 14 residues. The J segment lost 5 bases and the V segment lost 6 bases, leaving 7 bases of the junction unmatched. The CDR3 sequence: CASSGTGSRETQYF. The CDR3 DNA is TGTGCCAGCAGCGGGACAGGGTCTCGGGAGACCCAGTACTTC.

J is TRBJ2-7 and V is TRBV10-2; 9 bases are a match to TRBD2. Germline CDR1 reads WSHSY; CDR2 reads SAAADI. Trimming cost V 7 bases and J 2 bases; bases outside gene matches: 0. CDR3 length equals 12 residues. This CDR3 is CASKRGAYEQYF. Written as DNA, the CDR3 is TGCGCCAGCAAGCGGGGGGCCTACGAGCAGTACTTC.

V and J are TRBV10-1 and TRBJ2-5; D is unresolved. This CDR3 region has 12 residues. Deletions cut 4 bases from V and 5 bases from J, with 8 bases between. Germline CDR1 and CDR2: WNHNN and SYGVQD (reference sequence). As DNA, the CDR3 is TGCGCCAGCAGTGGAATATCGGAGACCCAGTACTTC. Translating it yields CASSGISETQYF.

The rearrangement joins TRBV28 to TRBJ1-1; D may be TRBD1 (5 bases). Germline loops: CDR1 MDHEN, CDR2 SYDVKM. The V gene lost 6 bases and the J gene lost 5 bases, with 16 bases spanning the gap. The CDR3 is 14 residues long. In DNA, the CDR3 is TGTGCCAGCAGCGTGCCGCAGGGTGGGACTGAAGCTTTCTTT. Protein sequence: CASSVPQGGTEAFF.

The chain's CDR3 is CASSIRMRLAGDGSYEQYF. As DNA, the CDR3 is TGTGCCAGCAGTATCCGAATGAGACTAGCGGGGGACGGCTCCTACGAGCAGTACTTC. This sequence joins TRBV27 and TRBJ2-7; 12 bases align to TRBD2. Germline CDR1 MNHEY, CDR2 SMNVEV (reference sequence). J was trimmed by 0 bases and V by 5 bases; bases with no gene match: 14. The CDR3 is made up of 19 amino acids.

The V call is TRBV11-2, the J call TRBJ2-2; a possible D gene is TRBD2 (6 bases). Germline V gene lookup returns CDR1 SGHAT and CDR2 FQNNGV. The V and J ends lost 5 bases and 5 bases respectively, with 21 bases between them. The CDR3 length is 17 residues. CDR3 loop: CASSAGTLRGYTGELFF. CDR3 nucleotides: TGTGCCAGCAGCGCGGGGACTTTACGAGGGTATACCGGGGAGCTGTTTTTT.

This clone was counted a few times. The rearrangement uses TRBV1 and TRBJ2-5; the table gives TRBD2 as D, unverified against the DNA. TRBV1 is termed a pseudogene. This CDR3 region has 19 residues. CDR3 sequence reads: CTSSQTPGTSGSTRETQYF. The CDR3 DNA reads as TGCACCAGCAGCCAAACCCCCGGGACTAGCGGGAGTACACGCGAGACCCAGTACTTC.

This chain links TRBV29-1 with TRBJ2-3; D unresolved. Germline V CDR1 and CDR2: SQVTM, ANQGSEA. V gave up 3 bases and J gave up 2 bases, with 12 bases separating them. This CDR3 has 14 residues. DNA of the CDR3: TGCAGCGTTGACACGGGCTCGATCACAGATACGCAGTATTTT. Its translation: CSVDTGSITDTQYF.

This chain connects TRBV24-1 to TRBJ2-5; TRBD2 matches at 8 bases. In germline, CDR1 is KGHDR, CDR2 SFDVKD. This CDR3 has 17 amino acids. V lost 1 base, J lost 4 bases, and 10 bases stayed unmatched. Here the CDR3 reads CATSDFAGRAGLETQYF. Written as DNA, the CDR3 is TGTGCCACCAGTGATTTTGCCGGGAGGGCCGGTCTAGAGACCCAGTACTTC.

This clone was counted a few times. The V and J genes are TRBV5-1 and TRBJ2-3; tentatively, D is TRBD2 (5 bases). This CDR3 contains 15 residues. Germline V CDR1 and CDR2: SGHRS, YFSETQ. V was cut by 0 bases and J by 0 bases, with 8 bases left in between. The CDR3 DNA is TGCGCCAGCAGCTTGGTATCGGGGAGCACAGATACGCAGTATTTT. It codes for CASSLVSGSTDTQYF.

This chain uses TRBV18 with TRBJ1-2, with TRBD1 matching over 7 bases. The CDR3 contains 14 residues. The germline CDR1 and CDR2 sequences are KGHSH and LQKENI. Trimming at V came to 4 bases and at J to 1 base, leaving 3 bases not matched to a gene. CDR3 sequence reads: CASSRDRDNYGYTF. CDR3 bases: TGTGCCAGCTCACGAGACAGGGATAACTATGGCTACACCTTC. Variable domain in full (rest from reference TRBV18 and TRBJ1-2): NAGVMQNPRHLVRRRGQEARLRCSPMKGHSHVYWYRQLPEEGLKFMVYLQKENIIDESGMPKERFSAEFPKEGPSILRIQQVVRGDSAAYFCASSRDRDNYGYTFGSGTRLTVV.

The V gene is TRBV4-3, the J gene TRBJ2-5; D remains unclear. V was cut by 0 bases and J by 5 bases, with 16 bases left in between. This CDR3 region has 16 residues. From germline, CDR1 is LGHNA and CDR2 YSLEER. The CDR3 sequence: CASSQDYVLSGETQYF. The CDR3 DNA reads TGCGCCAGCAGCCAAGATTATGTCCTTTCGGGCGAGACCCAGTACTTC.

The V call is TRBV6-1, the J call TRBJ2-1, with TRBD2 matching over 8 bases. V lost 3 bases and J lost 2; bases outside the gene matches: 3. CDR1 and CDR2 (germline): MNHNS, SASEGT. The CDR3 runs 15 residues. DNA of the CDR3: TGTGCCAGCAGTGACGAGGGACTAGCCTACAATGAGCAGTTCTTC. Encoded protein: CASSDEGLAYNEQFF.

This sequence joins TRBV19 and TRBJ2-3, with 8 bases aligning to TRBD1. J gave up 0 bases and V 3 bases, and 2 bases lay outside the gene matches. CDR1 LNHDA and CDR2 SQIVND come from the germline V gene (reference sequence). This CDR3 is 15 amino acids long. CDR3: CASSIRQGSTDTQYF. The DNA for the CDR3 is TGTGCCAGTAGTATCAGACAGGGGAGCACAGATACGCAGTATTTT.

The chain employs TRBV2 and TRBJ1-5, with D uncertain. The CDR3 is made up of 13 amino acids. The V gene lost 3 bases and the J gene lost 4 bases, with 7 bases spanning the gap. Germline-derived CDR1 and CDR2 are SNHLY and FYNNEI. In DNA, the CDR3 is TGTGCCAGCAGTGAGTCCTATAATCAGCCCCAGCATTTT. It translates to CASSESYNQPQHF.

This chain uses TRBV10-2 with TRBJ2-3; D might be TRBD2 (6 bases). Trimming pared 6 bases from V and 2 bases from J, leaving 12 bases between. The CDR3 consists of 14 residues. Germline V CDR1 and CDR2: WSHSY, SAAADI. Here the CDR3 reads CASRKLAITDTQYF. The CDR3 DNA follows: TGCGCCAGCAGGAAGCTAGCGATCACAGATACGCAGTATTTT.